This TCR beta chain appears in the sequencing data of a study of glioma-infiltrating T cells. TCR alpha and beta CDR3 regions were amplified from RNA using iRepertoire nested multiplex PCR. TCRdb recomputed calls from the multiplex PCR reads with MiXCR, one row per CDR3 protein. Among under 200,000 distinct CDR3 sequences, more than 35% were seen once, and the ten largest hold around 5%. Trimming at V came to 6 bases and at J to 0 bases, leaving 10 bases not matched to a gene. The CDR3 spans 16 residues. Germline-derived CDR1 and CDR2 are MDHEN and SYDVKM. This clonotype was seen many times. Sequenced input: glioma tissue, nonneoplastic brain tissue, or PBMCs (not recorded which). The genes are TRBV28 and TRBJ1-1; 7 nucleotides agree with TRBD1. This TCR was sampled from a human donor with low-grade glioma or glioblastoma, undergoing nonglioma brain surgery, or in good health (not recorded which). CDR3 bases: TGTGCCAGCAGGTTCACAGGGGTTGGGCTGAACACTGAAGCTTTCTTT. It is translated as CASRFTGVGLNTEAFF.